These 26 T cell receptor beta chains originate from one sample sequenced in a study of cytomegalovirus exposure and HLA in healthy donors. The PCR was carried out with 60 Vbeta primers and 13 Jbeta primers. The repertoire was sequenced with immunoSEQ multiplex PCR; TCRdb's copy has only in-frame clones and lacks some. The sample lists some 170,000 clones, more than 65% occurring once. Sequencing was carried out using PBMCs. The receptors come from a woman in her 50s in good health and CMV-seronegative.

The rearrangement links TRBV11-2 to TRBJ2-5, with 8 positions matching TRBD2. The CDR3 is made up of 15 amino acids. The junction had 12 bases not matched to a gene; V was cut back by 8 bases and J by 4 bases. The germline CDR1 and CDR2 sequences are SGHAT and FQNNGV. CDR3 sequence reads: CASLGAGGRLETQYF. The CDR3 region has the DNA TGTGCCAGCTTGGGGGCGGGGGGACGGTTAGAGACCCAGTACTTC.

The genes are TRBV6-5 and TRBJ1-2; 8 nucleotides align to TRBD1. Germline CDR1 reads MNHEY; CDR2 reads SVGAGI. The CDR3 is made up of 14 amino acids. The V and J ends lost 4 bases and 4 bases, in that order; junction bases with no gene match: 5. CDR3 coding DNA: TGTGCCAGCAGTTCCGGACAGGGCGGCTATGGCTACACCTTC. It is translated as CASSSGQGGYGYTF.

V gene TRBV7-2 combines with J gene TRBJ2-7; 7 nucleotides match TRBD2. The CDR3 covers 13 residues. The germline gives CDR1 SGHTA, CDR2 FQGNSA. V lost 6 bases to trimming and J lost 6 bases; unmatched junction nucleotides: 8. CDR3 amino acids: CASRDGLVGEQYF. The CDR3 coding sequence is TGTGCCAGCAGGGACGGACTAGTTGGCGAGCAGTACTTC.

This chain links TRBV19 with TRBJ1-5, with TRBD1 as a possible D gene (6 bases). Per germline, CDR1 LNHDA and CDR2 SQIVND (reference sequence). The CDR3 sequence is 15 residues long. V shed 3 bases and J shed 3 bases, with 12 bases lying between them. The CDR3 DNA reads TGTGCCAGTAGTATGGGGGACACGCCCAATCAGCCCCAGCATTTT. Translation: CASSMGDTPNQPQHF. The full variable domain, in which reference TRBV19 and TRBJ1-5 provide the parts outside the CDR3, is DGGITQSPKYLFRKEGQNVTLSCEQNLNHDAMYWYRQDPGQGLRLIYYSQIVNDFQKGDIAEGYSVSREKKESFPLTVTSAQKNPTAFYLCASSMGDTPNQPQHFGDGTRLSIL.

This sequence joins TRBV29-1 and TRBJ2-3, with D unresolved. The CDR3 has 11 residues. The ends were cut back, 3 bases at V and 6 bases at J, with 7 bases in the middle. Per germline, CDR1 SQVTM and CDR2 ANQGSEA. CDR3: CSVDPTDTQYF. CDR3 coding DNA: TGCAGCGTTGACCCGACTGATACGCAGTATTTT.

This chain joins TRBV7-9 and TRBJ2-7; D remains ambiguous. Germline V gene lookup returns CDR1 SEHNR and CDR2 FQNEAQ (reference sequence). V was shortened by 1 base and J by 2 bases, with 6 bases between the two germline ends. The CDR3 spans 13 residues. CDR3 sequence: CASSLVVTYEQYF. The CDR3 DNA sequence: TGTGCCAGCAGCTTAGTAGTTACCTACGAGCAGTACTTC.

The chain has TRBV4-2 and TRBJ2-7, with TRBD2 matching over 13 bases. The length of the CDR3 is 18 residues. The V and J ends lost 3 bases and 1 base, in that order; junction bases with no gene match: 9. Germline V gene data show CDR1 as LGHNA and CDR2 as YNFKEQ. The chain's CDR3 is CASSHRTSGSIGSYEQYF. The CDR3 nucleotides read TGTGCCAGCAGCCATCGGACTAGCGGGAGTATTGGGTCCTACGAGCAGTACTTC.

The CDR3 coding sequence is TGTGCCAGCAGCTTAATAGAGACAACTAGCGGTTCACCCCTCCACTTT. This gives the protein CASSLIETTSGSPLHF. The chain uses TRBV7-6 and TRBJ1-6; the D is unclear. This CDR3 is 16 amino acids long. Germline V gives CDR1 SGHVS, CDR2 FNYEAQ. Trimming left V 2 bases short and J 9 bases short, with 17 bases between. The full variable domain, rest sourced from reference TRBV7-6 and TRBJ1-6, is GAGVSQSPRYKVTKRGQDVALRCDPISGHVSLYWYRQALGQGPEFLTYFNYEAQQDKSGLPNDRFSAERPEGSISTLTIQRTEQRDSAMYRCASSLIETTSGSPLHFGNGTRLTVT.

The CDR3 here is CASTPLLTASNTEAFF. In DNA, the CDR3 is TGTGCCAGCACCCCCTTGTTGACAGCTTCGAACACTGAAGCTTTCTTT. The V call is TRBV11-2, the J call TRBJ1-1, with TRBD1 as a possible D gene (5 bases). Trimming stripped 7 bases from V and 1 base from J, with 19 bases between. From germline, CDR1 is SGHAT and CDR2 FQNNGV. CDR3 size: 16 residues.

The chain links TRBV5-1 to TRBJ1-1; no reliable D call. Between the trimmed V and J ends, which lost 0 bases and 2 bases, there was a span of 11 bases. Germline V gene sequence: CDR1 SGHRS, CDR2 YFSETQ. The CDR3 spans 15 residues. The CDR3 is CASSLDGRHNTEAFF. The CDR3 coding sequence is TGCGCCAGCAGCTTGGACGGCAGACATAACACTGAAGCTTTCTTT.

The V call is TRBV7-2, the J call TRBJ1-2; a weak D match, TRBD1 (5 bases). Trimming shortened V by 2 bases and J by 0 bases, and 16 bases separated the two germline ends. This CDR3 has 17 residues. Germline V CDR1 and CDR2: SGHTA, FQGNSA. The CDR3 loop reads CASSLRRVSGANYGYTF. The CDR3 coding sequence is TGTGCCAGCAGCTTAAGGAGGGTGTCGGGGGCTAACTATGGCTACACCTTC.

The table lists this clone with a count of one. The chain uses TRBV25-1 and TRBJ1-6; D gene unclear. Looked up from germline, CDR1 is MGHDK and CDR2 is SYGVNS. V was trimmed by 7 bases and J by 9 bases, leaving 16 bases between them. The CDR3 is made up of 14 amino acids. CDR3 nucleotides: TGTGCCAGCAAATGGGGAGGAAGAGCTTCACCCCTCCACTTT. It specifies CASKWGGRASPLHF.

The rearrangement links TRBV28 to TRBJ1-5, with D perhaps TRBD1 (5 bases). Germline V gene lookup returns CDR1 MDHEN and CDR2 SYDVKM. This CDR3 is 14 amino acids long. The V end lost 6 bases, the J end lost 3 bases, and 12 bases lay between the germline ends. Here the CDR3 DNA reads TGTGCCAGCAGCCGGGGAGGGGACAATCAGCCCCAGCATTTT. Amino acid sequence: CASSRGGDNQPQHF.

This chain links TRBV29-1 with TRBJ1-3, with TRBD1 identical over 7 bases. V shed 5 bases and J 2 bases; nucleotides not matched to a gene: 6. Looked up from germline, CDR1 is SQVTM and CDR2 is ANQGSEA. This CDR3 has 14 amino acids. For the CDR3, the DNA is TGCAGCGTTACCGGGACAGTAGCTGGAAACACCATATATTTT. Translating it yields CSVTGTVAGNTIYF.

The chain couples TRBV15 to TRBJ2-5, with 9 bases lining up with TRBD1. J was trimmed by 5 bases and V by 5 bases; bases with no gene match: 9. Germline values: CDR1 LNHNV, CDR2 YYDKDF (reference sequence). CDR3 size: 15 residues. CDR3 protein: CATSPRQGGYETQYF. In nucleotides, the CDR3 is TGTGCCACCAGCCCAAGACAGGGGGGGTACGAGACCCAGTACTTC.

This sequence joins TRBV7-2 and TRBJ1-3, with D unresolved. V was trimmed by 1 base and J by 0 bases, leaving 13 bases between them. Germline CDR1 is SGHTA and CDR2 is FQGNSA. The CDR3 covers 17 residues. The CDR3: CASSLGPAWSSGNTIYF. The CDR3 DNA is TGTGCCAGCAGCTTAGGGCCAGCCTGGAGCTCTGGAAACACCATATATTTT.

The V gene is TRBV10-3, the J gene TRBJ1-2, with 10 positions matching TRBD1. J lost 7 bases, V lost 8 bases, and 7 bases had no gene match. The CDR3 sequence is 13 residues long. The germline V gene has CDR1 ENHRY and CDR2 SYGVKD. CDR3 amino acids: CAIETGGASGYTF. CDR3 DNA sequence: TGTGCCATCGAGACAGGGGGCGCGAGTGGCTACACCTTC.

With respect to this clone: The same CDR3 arises from other DNA sequences in this sample as well. V usage is TRBV7-8 and J usage is TRBJ1-5, with 9 bases fitting TRBD1. Looked up from germline, CDR1 is SGHVS and CDR2 is FQNEAQ. The V gene end was trimmed by 4 bases and the J gene end by 5 bases; junction bases not matched to a gene: 6. The CDR3 runs to 15 residues. The CDR3 nucleotides read TGTGCCAGCAGCTCGGACAGGGGAAAACATCAGCCCCAGCATTTT. It specifies CASSSDRGKHQPQHF.

This clone occurred once. This chain uses TRBV7-2 with TRBJ2-3, with 9 bases aligning to TRBD1. V trimming: 5 bases; J trimming: 5 bases; junction bases outside the gene matches: 8. This CDR3 comprises 15 residues. The germline V gene encodes CDR1 SGHTA and CDR2 FQGNSA. The CDR3 loop is CASSTRRQGGDTQYF. CDR3 in DNA: TGTGCCAGCAGCACCCGTAGACAGGGGGGAGATACGCAGTATTTT.

The J gene is TRBJ1-4, the V gene TRBV28; weak D call: TRBD1 (6 bases). Looked up from germline, CDR1 is MDHEN and CDR2 is SYDVKM. V shed 5 bases and J shed 8 bases, with 21 bases lying between them. The CDR3 covers 16 residues. The CDR3 here is CASSRLGALEGEKLFF. DNA of the CDR3: TGTGCCAGCAGTAGGTTGGGGGCCCTTGAGGGGGAAAAACTGTTTTTT.

This sequence joins TRBV7-3 and TRBJ1-1; D is uncertain. Trimming pared 2 bases from V and 5 bases from J, leaving 9 bases between. CDR3 length: 13 residues. In germline, CDR1 is SGHTA, CDR2 FQGTGA. CDR3 nucleotide sequence: TGTGCCAGCAGCTTAGGAGGTGATACTGAAGCTTTCTTT. It translates to CASSLGGDTEAFF.

The chain couples TRBV28 to TRBJ2-3; TRBD2 matches 10 bases. The CDR3 length is 15 residues. CDR1 MDHEN and CDR2 SYDVKM come from the germline V gene. J was trimmed by 2 bases and V by 5 bases; bases with no gene match: 4. Here the CDR3 DNA reads TGTGCCAGCAGTCTAGCGGGAGTGCCCACAGATACGCAGTATTTT. Its translation: CASSLAGVPTDTQYF. The variable domain in full, completed from reference TRBV28 and TRBJ2-3, reads DVKVTQSSRYLVKRTGEKVFLECVQDMDHENMFWYRQDPGLGLRLIYFSYDVKMKEKGDIPEGYSVSREKKERFSLILESASTNQTSMYLCASSLAGVPTDTQYFGPGTRLTVL.

The count of this clone is one. The chain recombines TRBV5-6 with TRBJ2-4; 7 bases agree with TRBD2. V was pared by 0 bases and J by 0 bases, with 3 bases of the junction left unmatched. CDR1 is SGHDT and CDR2 is YYEEEE in the germline V gene. The CDR3 sequence is 16 residues long. The CDR3 sequence is CASSLVSGGAKNIQYF. The CDR3 DNA reads as TGTGCCAGCAGCTTGGTTTCGGGAGGAGCCAAAAACATTCAGTACTTC.

This rearrangement joins TRBV7-2 to TRBJ2-5; 9 nucleotides match TRBD1. The J call is uncertain, as TRBJ2-7 better fits the DNA end. The CDR3 spans 18 residues. Germline V lookup: CDR1 SGHTA, CDR2 FQGNSA. The CDR3 is CASSLPRTGVTFSYEQYF. The CDR3 DNA is TGTGCCAGCAGCTTACCCCGGACAGGGGTCACCTTCTCCTACGAGCAGTACTTC.

The chain combines TRBV27 with TRBJ1-3, with D maybe TRBD1 (5 bases). The CDR3 contains 14 residues. V dropped 6 bases and J dropped 4 bases, with 13 bases sitting between them. Germline loops: CDR1 MNHEY, CDR2 SMNVEV (reference sequence). The CDR3 coding sequence is TGTGCCAGCAGGTCCCGGGGGGAAGGAAACACCATATATTTT. Encoded protein: CASRSRGEGNTIYF.

This chain uses TRBV18 with TRBJ1-1; D is unresolved. This CDR3 region has 14 residues. CDR1 and CDR2 (germline): KGHSH, LQKENI. Trimming removed 6 bases from V and 3 bases from J, with 14 bases in between. The chain's CDR3 is CASSLTRTYTEAFF. CDR3 coding DNA: TGTGCCAGCTCCCTCACAAGAACCTACACTGAAGCTTTCTTT.